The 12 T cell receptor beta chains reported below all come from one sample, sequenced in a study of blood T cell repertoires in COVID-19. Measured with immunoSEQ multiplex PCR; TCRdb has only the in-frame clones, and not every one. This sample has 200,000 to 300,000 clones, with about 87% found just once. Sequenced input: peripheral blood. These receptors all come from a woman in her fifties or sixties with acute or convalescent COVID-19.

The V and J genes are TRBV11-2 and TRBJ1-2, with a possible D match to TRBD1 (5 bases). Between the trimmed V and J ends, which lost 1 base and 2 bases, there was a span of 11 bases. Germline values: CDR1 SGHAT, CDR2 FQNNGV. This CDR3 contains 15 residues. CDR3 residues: CASSLVGQENYGYTF. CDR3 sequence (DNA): TGTGCCAGCAGCTTAGTGGGGCAGGAGAACTATGGCTACACCTTC.

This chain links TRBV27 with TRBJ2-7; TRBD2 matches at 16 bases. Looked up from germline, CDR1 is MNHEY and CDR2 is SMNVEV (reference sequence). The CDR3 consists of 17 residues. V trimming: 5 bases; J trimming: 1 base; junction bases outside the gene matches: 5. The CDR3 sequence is CASSGTSGRARSYEQYF. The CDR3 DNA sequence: TGTGCCAGCAGTGGGACTAGCGGGAGGGCCCGATCCTACGAGCAGTACTTC.

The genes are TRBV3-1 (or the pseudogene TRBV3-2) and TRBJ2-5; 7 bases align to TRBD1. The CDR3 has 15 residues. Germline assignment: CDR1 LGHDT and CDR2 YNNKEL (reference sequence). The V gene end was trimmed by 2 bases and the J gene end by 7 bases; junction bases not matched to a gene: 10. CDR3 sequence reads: CASSQNRGLGSTQYF. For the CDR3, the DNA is TGTGCCAGCAGCCAAAACAGGGGTCTCGGTTCGACCCAGTACTTC.

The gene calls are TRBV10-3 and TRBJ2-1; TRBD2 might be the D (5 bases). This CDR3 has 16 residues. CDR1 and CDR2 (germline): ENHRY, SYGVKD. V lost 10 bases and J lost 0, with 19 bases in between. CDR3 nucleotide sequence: TGTGCCACCTCTAGATCGGTCAGCGGCTCCTACAATGAGCAGTTCTTC. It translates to CATSRSVSGSYNEQFF.

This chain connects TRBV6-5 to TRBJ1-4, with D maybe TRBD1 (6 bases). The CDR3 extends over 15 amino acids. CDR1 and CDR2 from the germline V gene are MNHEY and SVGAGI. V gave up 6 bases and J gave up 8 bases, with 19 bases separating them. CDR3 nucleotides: TGTGCCAGCAGCCCCTCGGTGGGACACCTCGAAAAACTGTTTTTT. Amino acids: CASSPSVGHLEKLFF.

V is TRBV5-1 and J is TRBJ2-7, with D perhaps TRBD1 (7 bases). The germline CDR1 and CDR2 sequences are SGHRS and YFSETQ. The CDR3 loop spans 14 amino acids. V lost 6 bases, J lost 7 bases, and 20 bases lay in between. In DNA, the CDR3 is TGCGCCAGCAACTCTCCAGGGGGGCCGGGTGAGCAGTACTTC. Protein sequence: CASNSPGGPGEQYF.

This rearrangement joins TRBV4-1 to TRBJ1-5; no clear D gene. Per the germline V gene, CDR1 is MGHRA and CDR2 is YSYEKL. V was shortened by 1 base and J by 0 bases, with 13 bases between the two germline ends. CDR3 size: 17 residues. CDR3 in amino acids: CASSQVAGGYSNQPQHF. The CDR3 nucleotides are TGCGCCAGCAGCCAAGTTGCGGGAGGGTATAGCAATCAGCCCCAGCATTTT.

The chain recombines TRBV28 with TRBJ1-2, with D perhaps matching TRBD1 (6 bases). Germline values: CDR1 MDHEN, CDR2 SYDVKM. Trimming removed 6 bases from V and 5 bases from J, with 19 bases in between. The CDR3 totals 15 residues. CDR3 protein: CASRIYTGTGYGYTF. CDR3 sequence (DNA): TGTGCCAGCAGGATCTATACAGGGACCGGATATGGCTACACCTTC.

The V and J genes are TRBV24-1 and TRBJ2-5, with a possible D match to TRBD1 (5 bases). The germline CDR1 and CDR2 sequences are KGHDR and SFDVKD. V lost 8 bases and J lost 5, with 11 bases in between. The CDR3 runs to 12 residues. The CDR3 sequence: CATNGPGETQYF. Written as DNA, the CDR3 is TGTGCCACCAACGGGCCAGGGGAGACCCAGTACTTC.

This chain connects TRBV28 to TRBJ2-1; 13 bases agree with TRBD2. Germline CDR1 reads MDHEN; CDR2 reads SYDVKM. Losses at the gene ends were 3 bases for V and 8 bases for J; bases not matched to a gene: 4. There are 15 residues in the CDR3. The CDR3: CASSFELAGGHEQFF. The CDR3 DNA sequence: TGTGCCAGCAGTTTCGAACTAGCGGGAGGGCATGAGCAGTTCTTC. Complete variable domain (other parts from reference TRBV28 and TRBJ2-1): DVKVTQSSRYLVKRTGEKVFLECVQDMDHENMFWYRQDPGLGLRLIYFSYDVKMKEKGDIPEGYSVSREKKERFSLILESASTNQTSMYLCASSFELAGGHEQFFGPGTRLTVL.

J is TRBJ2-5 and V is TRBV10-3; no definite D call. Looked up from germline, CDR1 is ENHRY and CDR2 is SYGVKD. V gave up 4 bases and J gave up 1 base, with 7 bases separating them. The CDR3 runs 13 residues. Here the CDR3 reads CAISVQFQETQYF. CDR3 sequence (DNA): TGTGCCATCAGTGTCCAGTTCCAAGAGACCCAGTACTTC.

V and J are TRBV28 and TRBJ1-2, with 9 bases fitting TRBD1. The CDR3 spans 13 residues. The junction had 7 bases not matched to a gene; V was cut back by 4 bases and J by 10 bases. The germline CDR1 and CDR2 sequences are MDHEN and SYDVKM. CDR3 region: CASSSTQGASYTF. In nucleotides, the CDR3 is TGTGCCAGCAGTTCTACACAGGGGGCCTCCTACACCTTC.